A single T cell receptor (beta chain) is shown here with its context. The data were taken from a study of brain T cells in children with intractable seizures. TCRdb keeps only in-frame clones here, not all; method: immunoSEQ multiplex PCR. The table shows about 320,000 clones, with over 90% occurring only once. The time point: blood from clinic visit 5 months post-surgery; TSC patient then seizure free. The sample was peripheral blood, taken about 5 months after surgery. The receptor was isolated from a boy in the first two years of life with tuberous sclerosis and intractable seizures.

The CDR3: CASSRGLAGRIYNEQFF. In DNA, the CDR3 is TGCGCCAGCAGTAGGGGACTAGCGGGGAGGATCTACAATGAGCAGTTCTTC. V and J are TRBV4-1 and TRBJ2-1, with TRBD2 identical over 13 bases. The V and J ends lost 6 bases and 3 bases, in that order; junction bases with no gene match: 8. CDR3 size: 17 residues. The germline gives CDR1 MGHRA, CDR2 YSYEKL.